This is a list of T cell receptor beta chains from one sample in a study of CD8 T cells in ankylosing spondylitis. In TCRdb, the 5' RACE reads were re-called with MiXCR into one record per CDR3 protein. Found here are about 200,000 distinct CDR3 sequences, under 30% of them singletons; the top ten hold under 7%. What was sequenced was blood, either unsorted or a sorted T cell fraction (not recorded which). These TCRs come from a male donor with ankylosing spondylitis or in good health (not recorded which). The CDR3 runs from the conserved cysteine through the conserved F or W. The D gene is left open where the match is weak. Only some rows state a clone size, as once, few, many or a class for expanded clones.

j_gene,v_gene,d_gene,abundance,CDR3nt,CDR3aa
TRBJ2-1,TRBV6-4,.,few,TGTGCCAGCAGTGTAGGGACTCAATACAATGAGCAGTTCTTC,CASSVGTQYNEQFF
TRBJ2-2,TRBV5-6,TRBD2,.,TGTGCCAGCAGCTTGCGTAGCGGGTCCTTCACCGGGGAGCTGTTTTTT,CASSLRSGSFTGELFF
TRBJ2-7,TRBV20-1,.,few,TGCAGTGCTAGACCCGGTGTAGGGTCCTACGAGCAGTACTTC,CSARPGVGSYEQYF
TRBJ2-5,TRBV12-3/TRBV12-4,.,many,TGTGCCAGCAGTTTAGCGGGAGCAACCCAAGAGACCCAGTACTTC,CASSLAGATQETQYF
TRBJ1-2,TRBV21-1,.,.,TGTGCCAGCAGCAAAGTTTGGGCACAGTATGGCTACACCTTC,CASSKVWAQYGYTF
TRBJ2-4,TRBV5-1,TRBD1,.,TGCGCCAGCAGCTTGCTCGGTAAGGGGGCGAGAGCCAAAAACATTCAGTACTTC,CASSLLGKGARAKNIQYF
TRBJ2-5,TRBV29-1,TRBD1,.,TGCAGCTGCCAGGGGGTGAGGACGGGAGAGACCCAGTACTTC,CSCQGVRTGETQYF
TRBJ2-3,TRBV29-1,.,few,TGCAGCGTTCGCCCTCTCGAGGGGAATACGCAGTATTTT,CSVRPLEGNTQYF
TRBJ2-7,TRBV29-1,.,many,TGCAGCGCTCAAGACAGGGGAGGGACTGGCGAGCAGTACTTC,CSAQDRGGTGEQYF
TRBJ2-5,TRBV6-1,TRBD2,many,TGTGCCAGCAGCAAGGGGACTAGCGAGGAGACCCAGTACTTC,CASSKGTSEETQYF
TRBJ1-2,TRBV27,.,few,TGTGCCAGCAGTTTATCGCGGGCAGGGACCTATGGCTACACCTTC,CASSLSRAGTYGYTF
TRBJ1-3,TRBV6-5,.,many,TGTGCCAGCAGTTACGGGACGGCTGGAAACACCATATATTTT,CASSYGTAGNTIYF
TRBJ1-1,TRBV12-3/TRBV12-4,.,.,TGTGCCAGCTCCTTGGGCCTTGGGGAAGCTTTCTTT,CASSLGLGEAFF
TRBJ2-3,TRBV20-1,.,.,TGCAGTGCCCAACTAGGTTCTAGCACAGATACGCAGTATTTT,CSAQLGSSTDTQYF
TRBJ2-7,TRBV20-1,TRBD2,.,TGCAGTGCTAGTCGGACTAGAGGGACCTACGAGCAGTACTTC,CSASRTRGTYEQYF
TRBJ2-3,TRBV5-1,.,.,TGCGCCACGGGGGTAGCGAGCACAGATACGCAGTATTTT,CATGVASTDTQYF
TRBJ2-1,TRBV18,TRBD1,.,TGTGCCAGCTCGCAGAGGACAGGGCCTCCTAATGAGCAGTTCTTC,CASSQRTGPPNEQFF
TRBJ2-1,TRBV5-1,.,many,TGCGCCAGCAGCTTGGCCGGGACGGGACACAGAAAATCCTACAATGAGCAGTTCTTC,CASSLAGTGHRKSYNEQFF
TRBJ2-7,TRBV2,TRBD2,many,TGTGCCAGCAGTGAGGAAGGGTTGGCAGGGACTACGTTGAACTTC,CASSEEGLAGTTLNF
TRBJ2-7,TRBV7-2,.,.,TGTGCCAGCAGCTTAGCTCTAGTGAGGTCCTACGAGCAGTACTTC,CASSLALVRSYEQYF
TRBJ2-1,TRBV29-1,.,few,TGCAGCGTTGAGGAGGGGAATGAGCAGTTCTTC,CSVEEGNEQFF
TRBJ2-4,TRBV6-1,TRBD1,.,TGTGCCATGAGGGACAGGCTCCTCGTCGGTAACATTCAGTACTTC,CAMRDRLLVGNIQYF
TRBJ2-3,TRBV29-1,TRBD1,many,TGCGCCTTAGACAGGGGCACAGATACGCAGTATTTT,CALDRGTDTQYF
TRBJ2-7,TRBV12-3/TRBV12-4,TRBD1,.,TGTGCCAGCAGTCCATTCCCGGACAGGAGCTCCTACGAGCAGTACTTC,CASSPFPDRSSYEQYF
TRBJ2-1,TRBV7-3,TRBD2,many,TGTGCCAGCAGCTCGATGCCTAGCGGGAGGAGTGAGCAGTTCTTC,CASSSMPSGRSEQFF